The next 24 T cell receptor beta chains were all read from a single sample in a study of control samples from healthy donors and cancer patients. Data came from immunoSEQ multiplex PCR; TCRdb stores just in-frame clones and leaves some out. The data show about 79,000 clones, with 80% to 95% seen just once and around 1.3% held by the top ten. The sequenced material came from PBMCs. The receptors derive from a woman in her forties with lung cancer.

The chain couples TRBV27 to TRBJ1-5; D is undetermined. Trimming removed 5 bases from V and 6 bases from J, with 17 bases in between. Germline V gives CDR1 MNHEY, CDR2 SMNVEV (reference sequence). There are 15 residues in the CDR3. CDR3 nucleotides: TGTGCCAGCAGTCCTATCTCAAGGTGGGGTCAGCCCCAGCATTTT. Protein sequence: CASSPISRWGQPQHF.

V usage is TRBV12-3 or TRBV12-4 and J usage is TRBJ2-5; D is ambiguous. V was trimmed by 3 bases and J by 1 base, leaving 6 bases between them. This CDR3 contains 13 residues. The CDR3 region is CASSFPSQETQYF. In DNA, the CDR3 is TGTGCCAGCAGTTTCCCCAGCCAAGAGACCCAGTACTTC.

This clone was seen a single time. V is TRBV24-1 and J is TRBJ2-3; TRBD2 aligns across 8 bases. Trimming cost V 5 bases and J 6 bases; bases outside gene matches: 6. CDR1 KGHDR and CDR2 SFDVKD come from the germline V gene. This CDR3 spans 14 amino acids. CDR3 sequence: CATSVAGSVDTQYF. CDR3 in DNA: TGTGCCACCAGTGTAGCGGGGTCCGTCGATACGCAGTATTTT.

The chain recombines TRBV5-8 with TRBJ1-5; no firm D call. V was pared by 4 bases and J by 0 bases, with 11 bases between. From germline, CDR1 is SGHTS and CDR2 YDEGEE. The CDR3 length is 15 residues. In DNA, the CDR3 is TGTGCCAGCAGCCCCATGTACAATAGCAATCAGCCCCAGCATTTT. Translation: CASSPMYNSNQPQHF.

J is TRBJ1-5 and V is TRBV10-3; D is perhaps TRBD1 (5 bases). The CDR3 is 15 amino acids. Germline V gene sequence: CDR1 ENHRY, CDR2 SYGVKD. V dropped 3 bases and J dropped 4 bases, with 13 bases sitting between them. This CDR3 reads CAISDSGTENQPQHF. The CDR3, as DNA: TGTGCCATCAGTGATTCCGGGACCGAGAATCAGCCCCAGCATTTT.

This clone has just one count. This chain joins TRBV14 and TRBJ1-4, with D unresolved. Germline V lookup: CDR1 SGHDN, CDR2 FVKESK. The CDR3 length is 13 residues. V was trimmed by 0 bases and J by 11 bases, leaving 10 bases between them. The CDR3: CASSQERHGKLFF. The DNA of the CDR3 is TGTGCCAGCAGCCAAGAACGTCATGGGAAACTGTTTTTT.

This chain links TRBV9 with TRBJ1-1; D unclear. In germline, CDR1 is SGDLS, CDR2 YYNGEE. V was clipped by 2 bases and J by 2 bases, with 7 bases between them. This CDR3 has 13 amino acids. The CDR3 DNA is TGTGCCAGCAGCGTTTGGGCTAACACTGAAGCTTTCTTT. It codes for CASSVWANTEAFF.

The CDR3 DNA reads TGCGCCAGCAGCCGAGGGACAGAGAACACTGAAGCTTTCTTT. Protein product: CASSRGTENTEAFF. The chain recombines TRBV4-1 with TRBJ1-1; 7 bases fit TRBD1. The CDR3 is made up of 14 amino acids. Germline values: CDR1 MGHRA, CDR2 YSYEKL. The ends lost 4 bases at V and 1 base at J; junction bases unmatched: 3.

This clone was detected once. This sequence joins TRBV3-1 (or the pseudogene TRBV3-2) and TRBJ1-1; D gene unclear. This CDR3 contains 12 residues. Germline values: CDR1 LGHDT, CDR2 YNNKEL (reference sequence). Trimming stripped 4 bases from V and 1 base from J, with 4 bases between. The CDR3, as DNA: TGTGCCAGCAGCCCGTGGAACACTGAAGCTTTCTTT. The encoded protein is CASSPWNTEAFF.

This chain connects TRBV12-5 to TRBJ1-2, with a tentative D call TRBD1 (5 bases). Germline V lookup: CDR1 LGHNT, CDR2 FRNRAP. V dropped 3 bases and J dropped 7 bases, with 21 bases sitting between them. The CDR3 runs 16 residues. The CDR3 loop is CASGLGAGISPGGYTF. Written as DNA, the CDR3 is TGTGCTAGTGGTTTAGGTGCAGGGATATCCCCTGGTGGCTACACCTTC.

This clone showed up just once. The CDR3 DNA sequence: TGTGCCACCAGGAGGACAGCAAACACTGAAGCTTTCTTT. Protein: CATRRTANTEAFF. This chain connects TRBV24-1 to TRBJ1-1; D is possibly TRBD1 (6 bases). CDR1 is KGHDR and CDR2 is SFDVKD in the germline V gene. Trimming pared 7 bases from V and 2 bases from J, leaving 10 bases between. The CDR3 is 13 amino acids.

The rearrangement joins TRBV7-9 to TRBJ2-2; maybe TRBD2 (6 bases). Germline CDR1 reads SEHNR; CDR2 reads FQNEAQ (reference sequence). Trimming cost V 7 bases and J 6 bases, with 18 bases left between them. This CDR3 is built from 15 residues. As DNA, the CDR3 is TGTGCCAGCACCCAGCCCGGTTCGGGAGCCGGGGAGCTGTTTTTT. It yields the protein CASTQPGSGAGELFF. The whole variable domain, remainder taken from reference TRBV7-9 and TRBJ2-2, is DTGVSQNPRHKITKRGQNVTFRCDPISEHNRLYWYRQTLGQGPEFLTYFQNEAQLEKSRLLSDRFSAERPKGSFSTLEIQRTEQGDSAMYLCASTQPGSGAGELFFGEGSRLTVL.

The CDR3, as DNA: TGTGCCAGCAGCACCACAGGGGGCGTGCCCGGGGAGCTGTTTTTT. This sequence encodes CASSTTGGVPGELFF. The chain links TRBV7-6 to TRBJ2-2; 9 bases align to TRBD1. In germline, CDR1 is SGHVS, CDR2 FNYEAQ. The CDR3 is 15 residues long. V trimming: 5 bases; J trimming: 6 bases; junction bases outside the gene matches: 7.

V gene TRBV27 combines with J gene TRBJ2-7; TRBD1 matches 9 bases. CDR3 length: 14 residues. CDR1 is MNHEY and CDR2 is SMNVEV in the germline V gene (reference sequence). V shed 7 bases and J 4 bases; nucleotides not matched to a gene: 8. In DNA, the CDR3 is TGTGCCAGCACCTCCGGGACAGGGAGATACGAGCAGTACTTC. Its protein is CASTSGTGRYEQYF.

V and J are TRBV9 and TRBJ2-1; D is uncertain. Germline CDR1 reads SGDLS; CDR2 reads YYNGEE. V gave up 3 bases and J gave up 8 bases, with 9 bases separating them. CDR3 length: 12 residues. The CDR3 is CASSGLGDEQFF. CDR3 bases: TGTGCCAGCAGCGGACTGGGCGATGAGCAGTTCTTC.

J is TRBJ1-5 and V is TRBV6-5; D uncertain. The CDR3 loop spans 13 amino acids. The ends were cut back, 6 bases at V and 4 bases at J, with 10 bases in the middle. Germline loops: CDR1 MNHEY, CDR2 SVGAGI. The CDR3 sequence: CASSPTRNQPQHF. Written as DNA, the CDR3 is TGTGCCAGCAGCCCGACCAGAAATCAGCCCCAGCATTTT.

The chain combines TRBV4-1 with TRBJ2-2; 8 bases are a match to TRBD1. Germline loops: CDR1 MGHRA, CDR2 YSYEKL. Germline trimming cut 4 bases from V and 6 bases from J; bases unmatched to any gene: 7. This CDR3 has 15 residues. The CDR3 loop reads CASSRPQGASGELFF. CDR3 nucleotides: TGCGCCAGCAGCCGCCCCCAGGGGGCTTCCGGGGAGCTGTTTTTT.

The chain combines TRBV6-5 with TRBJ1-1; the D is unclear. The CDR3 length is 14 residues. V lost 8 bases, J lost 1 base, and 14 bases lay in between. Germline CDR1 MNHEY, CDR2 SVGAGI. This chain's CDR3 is CASSKRGENTEAFF. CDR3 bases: TGTGCCAGCTCAAAGCGCGGGGAGAACACTGAAGCTTTCTTT.

In DNA, the CDR3 is TGTGCCAGCAGTTGGGGTAGGGGATACAATGAGCAGTTCTTC. It specifies CASSWGRGYNEQFF. The J gene is TRBJ2-1, the V gene TRBV27, with D tentatively TRBD1 (5 bases). With 4 bases removed from V and 4 bases from J, the gap between germline ends came to 11 bases. This CDR3 is built from 14 residues. In germline, CDR1 is MNHEY, CDR2 SMNVEV (reference sequence).

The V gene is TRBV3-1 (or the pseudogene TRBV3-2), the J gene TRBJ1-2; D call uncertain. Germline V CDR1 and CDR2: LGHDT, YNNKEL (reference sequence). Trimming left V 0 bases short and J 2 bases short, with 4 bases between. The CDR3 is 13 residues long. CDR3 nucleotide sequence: TGTGCCAGCAGCCAAGAGGGGAACTATGGCTACACCTTC. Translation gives CASSQEGNYGYTF.

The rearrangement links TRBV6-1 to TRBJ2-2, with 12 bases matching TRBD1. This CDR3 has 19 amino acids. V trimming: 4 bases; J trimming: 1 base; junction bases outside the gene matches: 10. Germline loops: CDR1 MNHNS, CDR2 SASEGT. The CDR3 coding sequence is TGTGCCAGCAGTGCTCTGAGGGGACAGGGGGCGGTGAACACCGGGGAGCTGTTTTTT. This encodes CASSALRGQGAVNTGELFF.

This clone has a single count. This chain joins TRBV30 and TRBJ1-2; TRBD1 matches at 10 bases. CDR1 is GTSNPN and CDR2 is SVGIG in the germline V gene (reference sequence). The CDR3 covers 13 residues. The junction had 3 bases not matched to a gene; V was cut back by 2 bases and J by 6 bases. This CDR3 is CAWSPTGGHGYTF. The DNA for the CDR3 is TGTGCCTGGAGTCCGACAGGGGGCCATGGCTACACCTTC.

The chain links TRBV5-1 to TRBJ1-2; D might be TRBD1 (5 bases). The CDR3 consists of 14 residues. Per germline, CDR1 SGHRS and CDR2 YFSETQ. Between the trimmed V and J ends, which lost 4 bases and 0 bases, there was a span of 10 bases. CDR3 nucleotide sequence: TGCGCCAGCAGCCCGGAGGGGACTAACTATGGCTACACCTTC. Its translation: CASSPEGTNYGYTF.

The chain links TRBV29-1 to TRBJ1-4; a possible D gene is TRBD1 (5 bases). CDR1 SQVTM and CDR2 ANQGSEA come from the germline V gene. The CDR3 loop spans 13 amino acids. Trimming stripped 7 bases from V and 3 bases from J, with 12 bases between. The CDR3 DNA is TGCAGCGCCCAGTGGGGGGCTAATGAAAAACTGTTTTTT. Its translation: CSAQWGANEKLFF.